The present TCR beta chain was sequenced within a study of chemoradiotherapy in HPV16-positive cancers. Looking at the study overall: Functional T-cell assays on a couple of HPV16-positive patients' cells defined candidate HPV-specific clones and common TCR motifs. Points from the study as a whole: For HPV16-positive patients, expanding HPV-responsive T cells associated with longer recurrence-free survival. The functional HPV-specific definition rests on just two HPV16-positive patients. Candidate HPV-specific clones and E7-related TCR motifs grew in tumor during treatment.

Details on this clone: Antigen unknown.

Generated by immunoSEQ multiplex PCR, the TCRdb table keeps only in-frame clones and is missing some. Of 5,500 to 7,500 clones listed, around 86% are singletons. The CDR3 consists of 17 residues. In germline, CDR1 is ENHRY, CDR2 SYGVKD. V gave up 4 bases and J gave up 3 bases; unmatched junction bases: 8. This TCR came from a human donor with HPV-associated anogenital cancer. The rearrangement links TRBV10-3 to TRBJ1-4, with 10 bases that match TRBD1. The specimen comprised tumor tissue, sampled from a patient who underwent chemoradiotherapy. CDR3 nucleotide sequence: TGTGCCATCAGTGCCGGGACAGGGGCGGAGGCTAATGAAAAACTGTTTTTT. This encodes CAISAGTGAEANEKLFF.